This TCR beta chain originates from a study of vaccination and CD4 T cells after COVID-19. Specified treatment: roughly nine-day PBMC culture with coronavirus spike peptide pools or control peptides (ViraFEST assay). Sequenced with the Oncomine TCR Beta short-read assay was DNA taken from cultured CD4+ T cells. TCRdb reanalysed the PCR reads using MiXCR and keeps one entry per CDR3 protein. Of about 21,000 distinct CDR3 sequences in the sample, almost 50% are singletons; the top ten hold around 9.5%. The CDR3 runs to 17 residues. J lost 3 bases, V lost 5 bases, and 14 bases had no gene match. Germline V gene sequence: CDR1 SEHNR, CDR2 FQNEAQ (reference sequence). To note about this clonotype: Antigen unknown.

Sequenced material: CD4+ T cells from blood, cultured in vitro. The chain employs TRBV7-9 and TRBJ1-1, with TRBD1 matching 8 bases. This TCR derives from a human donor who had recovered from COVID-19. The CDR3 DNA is TGTGCCAGCAGCCAGGGGGCGGCCTTTGTGTTGGACACTGAAGCTTTCTTT. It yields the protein CASSQGAAFVLDTEAFF. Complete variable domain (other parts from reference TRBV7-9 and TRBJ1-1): DTGVSQNPRHKITKRGQNVTFRCDPISEHNRLYWYRQTLGQGPEFLTYFQNEAQLEKSRLLSDRFSAERPKGSFSTLEIQRTEQGDSAMYLCASSQGAAFVLDTEAFFGQGTRLTVV.